These 14 T cell receptor beta chains were sequenced from one sample in a study of CD8 T cells in ankylosing spondylitis. Using its own MiXCR run on the 5' RACE reads, TCRdb lists one record per CDR3 protein. The table records roughly 180,000 distinct CDR3 sequences, roughly 10% of them present only once. The sequencing input was blood, either unsorted or a sorted T cell fraction (not recorded which). The receptors were sampled from a female donor with ankylosing spondylitis or in good health (not recorded which).

This chain links TRBV5-4 with TRBJ2-1; possibly TRBD2 for D (6 bases). The V end lost 1 base, the J end lost 1 base, and 12 bases lay between the germline ends. In germline, CDR1 is SGHNT, CDR2 YYREEE (reference sequence). The CDR3 runs 16 residues. CDR3 amino acids: CASSLKRERSYNEQFF. In DNA form, the CDR3 reads TGTGCCAGCAGCTTGAAACGGGAGAGGTCCTACAATGAGCAGTTCTTC.

This clonotype was observed a handful of times. The chain has TRBV4-1 and TRBJ2-2; D is possibly TRBD1 (6 bases). The CDR3 has 14 amino acids. Trimming removed 10 bases from V and 6 bases from J, with 18 bases in between. Looked up from germline, CDR1 is MGHRA and CDR2 is YSYEKL. The CDR3 is CATSRQVGAGELFF. The CDR3 region has the DNA TGCGCCACGTCCAGACAGGTCGGGGCCGGGGAGCTGTTTTTT.

The V and J genes are TRBV10-3 and TRBJ1-4; D remains ambiguous. The V gene's germline CDR1 is ENHRY and CDR2 SYGVKD. CDR3 size: 15 residues. V lost 7 bases and J lost 0, with 12 bases in between. The CDR3 region has the DNA TGTGCCATCAAAGGAGGGCCGTCAACTAATGAAAAACTGTTTTTT. Amino acids: CAIKGGPSTNEKLFF.

Only a few counts were recorded for this clonotype. The chain employs TRBV28 and TRBJ2-5; D ambiguous. V was shortened by 1 base and J by 0 bases, with 12 bases between the two germline ends. Germline loops: CDR1 MDHEN, CDR2 SYDVKM. The length of the CDR3 is 16 residues. The CDR3 is CASSLFGTSNQETQYF. CDR3 DNA sequence: TGTGCCAGCAGTTTATTCGGCACCTCTAACCAAGAGACCCAGTACTTC.

A note on this clonotype: The junction differs from germline at one of its ends, possibly a read error. The V gene is TRBV30, the J gene TRBJ2-7; D may be TRBD2 (7 bases). Germline V gene lookup returns CDR1 GTSNPN and CDR2 SVGIG (reference sequence). CDR3 length equals 13 residues. CDR3 protein: CACRGGASCEQYF. The CDR3 DNA reads as TGTGCCTGTCGAGGGGGGGCCTCCTGCGAGCAGTACTTC. The whole variable domain, filled in from reference TRBV30 and TRBJ2-7, reads SQTIHQWPATLVQPVGSPLSLECTVEGTSNPNLYWYRQAAGRGLQLLFYSVGIGQISSEVPQNLSASRPQDRQFILSSKKLLLSDSGFYLCACRGGASCEQYFGPGTRLTVT.

This clonotype was seen many times. CDR3 loop: CAIDKGGSGSRNEQFF. The DNA of the CDR3 is TGTGCCATCGATAAAGGGGGGAGCGGGAGCCGCAATGAGCAGTTCTTC. The gene calls are TRBV7-9 and TRBJ2-1; TRBD2 aligns across 8 bases. Germline V gene lookup returns CDR1 SEHNR and CDR2 FQNEAQ (reference sequence). This CDR3 contains 16 residues. J gave up 6 bases and V 10 bases, and 17 bases lay outside the gene matches. The variable domain in full, with the rest retrieved from reference TRBV7-9 and TRBJ2-1, is DTGVSQNPRHKITKRGQNVTFRCDPISEHNRLYWYRQTLGQGPEFLTYFQNEAQLEKSRLLSDRFSAERPKGSFSTLEIQRTEQGDSAMYLCAIDKGGSGSRNEQFFGPGTRLTVL.

The chain recombines TRBV10-3 with TRBJ1-1; D might be TRBD1 (6 bases). The germline V gene encodes CDR1 ENHRY and CDR2 SYGVKD. The CDR3 is 11 amino acids. The CDR3 DNA follows: TGTGCGGCGACAGGTAACACTGAAGCTTTCTTT. It codes for CAATGNTEAFF.

This clonotype was seen a handful of times. The CDR3 is CASSLWEGGYTF. The CDR3 bases are TGTGCCAGCAGTTTATGGGAGGGTGGCTACACCTTC. V is TRBV28 and J is TRBJ1-2; the D is unclear. CDR1 and CDR2 (germline): MDHEN, SYDVKM. This CDR3 is built from 12 residues. V was cut by 0 bases and J by 7 bases, with 6 bases left in between.

This clonotype was detected many times. This rearrangement joins TRBV4-1 to TRBJ2-3; a weak D match, TRBD2 (5 bases). With 3 bases removed from V and 5 bases from J, the gap between germline ends came to 9 bases. The CDR3 is made up of 13 amino acids. Germline-derived CDR1 and CDR2 are MGHRA and YSYEKL. The CDR3 sequence is CASSHTREDTQYF. DNA for the CDR3: TGCGCCAGCAGCCACACGAGGGAAGATACGCAGTATTTT.

V is TRBV7-9 and J is TRBJ2-5, with TRBD1 matching over 7 bases. Per germline, CDR1 SEHNR and CDR2 FQNEAQ (reference sequence). After removal of 3 bases from V and 2 bases from J, the junction contained 9 bases not matched to a gene. The CDR3 consists of 16 residues. CDR3: CASSLPTGAVQETQYF. CDR3 coding DNA: TGTGCCAGCAGCTTGCCTACAGGGGCCGTTCAAGAGACCCAGTACTTC.

This clonotype was observed many times. The chain combines TRBV7-9 with TRBJ1-2; possible D gene TRBD1, 5 bases. CDR1 SEHNR and CDR2 FQNEAQ come from the germline V gene (reference sequence). Deletions cut 0 bases from V and 1 base from J, with 15 bases between. There are 17 residues in the CDR3. CDR3 region: CASSLAGQGPNNYGYTF. CDR3 coding DNA: TGTGCCAGCAGCTTAGCTGGCCAGGGACCCAATAACTATGGCTACACCTTC.

The chain combines TRBV30 with TRBJ2-7; 7 bases align to TRBD1. There are 13 residues in the CDR3. The germline CDR1 and CDR2 sequences are GTSNPN and SVGIG (reference sequence). The J segment lost 6 bases and the V segment lost 1 base, leaving 6 bases of the junction unmatched. The CDR3 here is CAWSGGPGGEQYF. Here the CDR3 DNA reads TGTGCCTGGAGTGGGGGCCCAGGGGGCGAGCAGTACTTC.

This clonotype showed up many times. The gene calls are TRBV2 and TRBJ2-7, with a tentative D call TRBD1 (6 bases). The CDR3 length is 17 residues. V shed 2 bases and J shed 0 bases, with 17 bases lying between them. Germline CDR1 is SNHLY and CDR2 is FYNNEI. Written as DNA, the CDR3 is TGTGCCAGCAGTGAATTCCGGACAGACGTCCGCTCCTACGAGCAGTACTTC. Translating it yields CASSEFRTDVRSYEQYF.

The rearrangement links TRBV5-4 to TRBJ2-3, with D perhaps matching TRBD1 or TRBD2 (7 bases each). V was pared by 0 bases and J by 3 bases, with 14 bases between. The CDR3 runs to 16 residues. The germline V gene encodes CDR1 SGHNT and CDR2 YYREEE (reference sequence). The CDR3 sequence: CASSLEPGGETDTQYF. As DNA, the CDR3 is TGTGCCAGCAGCTTGGAGCCAGGGGGGGAAACAGATACGCAGTATTTT. Supplemented by reference TRBV5-4 and TRBJ2-3, the full variable domain reads ETGVTQSPTHLIKTRGQQVTLRCSSQSGHNTVSWYQQALGQGPQFIFQYYREEENGRGNFPPRFSGLQFPNYSSELNVNALELDDSALYLCASSLEPGGETDTQYFGPGTRLTVL.